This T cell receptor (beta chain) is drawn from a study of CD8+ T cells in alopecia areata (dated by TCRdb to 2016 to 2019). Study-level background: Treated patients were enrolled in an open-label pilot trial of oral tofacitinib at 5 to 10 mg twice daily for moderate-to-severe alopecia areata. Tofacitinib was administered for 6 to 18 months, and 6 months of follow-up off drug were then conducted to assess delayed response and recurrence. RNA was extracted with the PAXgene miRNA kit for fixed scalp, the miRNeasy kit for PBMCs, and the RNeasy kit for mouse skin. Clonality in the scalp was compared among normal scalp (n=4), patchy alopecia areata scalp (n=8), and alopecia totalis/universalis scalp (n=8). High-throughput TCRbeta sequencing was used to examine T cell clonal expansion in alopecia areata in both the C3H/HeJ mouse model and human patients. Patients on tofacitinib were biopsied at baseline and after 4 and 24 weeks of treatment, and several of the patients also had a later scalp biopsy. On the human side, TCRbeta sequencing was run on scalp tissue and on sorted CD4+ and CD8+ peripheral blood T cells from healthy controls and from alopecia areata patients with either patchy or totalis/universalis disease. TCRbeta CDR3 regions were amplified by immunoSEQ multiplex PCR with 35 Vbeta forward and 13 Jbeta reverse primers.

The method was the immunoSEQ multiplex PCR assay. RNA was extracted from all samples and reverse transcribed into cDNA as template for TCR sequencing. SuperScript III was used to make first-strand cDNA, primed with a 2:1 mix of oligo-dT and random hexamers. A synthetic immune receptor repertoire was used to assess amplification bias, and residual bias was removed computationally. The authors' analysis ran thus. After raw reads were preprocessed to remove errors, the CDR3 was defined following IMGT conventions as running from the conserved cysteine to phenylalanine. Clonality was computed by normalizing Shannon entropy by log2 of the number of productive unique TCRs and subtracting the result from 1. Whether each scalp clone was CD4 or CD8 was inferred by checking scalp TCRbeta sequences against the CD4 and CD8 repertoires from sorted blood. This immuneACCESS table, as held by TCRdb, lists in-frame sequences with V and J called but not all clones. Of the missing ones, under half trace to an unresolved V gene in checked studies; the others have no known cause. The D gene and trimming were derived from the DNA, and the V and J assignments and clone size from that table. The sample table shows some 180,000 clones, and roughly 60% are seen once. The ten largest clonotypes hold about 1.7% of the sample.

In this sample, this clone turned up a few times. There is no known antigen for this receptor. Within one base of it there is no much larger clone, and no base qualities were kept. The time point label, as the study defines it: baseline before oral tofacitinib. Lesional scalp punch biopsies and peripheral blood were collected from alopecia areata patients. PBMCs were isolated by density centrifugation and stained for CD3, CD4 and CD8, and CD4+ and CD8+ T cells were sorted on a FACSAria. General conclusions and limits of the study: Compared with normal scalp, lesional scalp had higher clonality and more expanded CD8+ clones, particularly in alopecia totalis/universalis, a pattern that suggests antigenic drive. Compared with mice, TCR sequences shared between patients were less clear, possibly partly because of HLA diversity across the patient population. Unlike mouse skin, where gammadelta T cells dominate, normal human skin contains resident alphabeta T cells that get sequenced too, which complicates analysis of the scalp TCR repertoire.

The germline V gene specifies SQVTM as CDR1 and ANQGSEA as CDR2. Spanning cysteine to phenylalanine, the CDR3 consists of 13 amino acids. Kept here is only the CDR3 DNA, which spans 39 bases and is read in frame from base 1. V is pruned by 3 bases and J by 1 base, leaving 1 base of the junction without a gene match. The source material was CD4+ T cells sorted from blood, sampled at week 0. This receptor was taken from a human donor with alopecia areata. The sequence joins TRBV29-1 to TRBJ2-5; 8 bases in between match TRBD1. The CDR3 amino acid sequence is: CSVDQGAQETQYF. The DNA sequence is TGCAGCGTTGACCAGGGGGCCCAAGAGACCCAGTACTTC.